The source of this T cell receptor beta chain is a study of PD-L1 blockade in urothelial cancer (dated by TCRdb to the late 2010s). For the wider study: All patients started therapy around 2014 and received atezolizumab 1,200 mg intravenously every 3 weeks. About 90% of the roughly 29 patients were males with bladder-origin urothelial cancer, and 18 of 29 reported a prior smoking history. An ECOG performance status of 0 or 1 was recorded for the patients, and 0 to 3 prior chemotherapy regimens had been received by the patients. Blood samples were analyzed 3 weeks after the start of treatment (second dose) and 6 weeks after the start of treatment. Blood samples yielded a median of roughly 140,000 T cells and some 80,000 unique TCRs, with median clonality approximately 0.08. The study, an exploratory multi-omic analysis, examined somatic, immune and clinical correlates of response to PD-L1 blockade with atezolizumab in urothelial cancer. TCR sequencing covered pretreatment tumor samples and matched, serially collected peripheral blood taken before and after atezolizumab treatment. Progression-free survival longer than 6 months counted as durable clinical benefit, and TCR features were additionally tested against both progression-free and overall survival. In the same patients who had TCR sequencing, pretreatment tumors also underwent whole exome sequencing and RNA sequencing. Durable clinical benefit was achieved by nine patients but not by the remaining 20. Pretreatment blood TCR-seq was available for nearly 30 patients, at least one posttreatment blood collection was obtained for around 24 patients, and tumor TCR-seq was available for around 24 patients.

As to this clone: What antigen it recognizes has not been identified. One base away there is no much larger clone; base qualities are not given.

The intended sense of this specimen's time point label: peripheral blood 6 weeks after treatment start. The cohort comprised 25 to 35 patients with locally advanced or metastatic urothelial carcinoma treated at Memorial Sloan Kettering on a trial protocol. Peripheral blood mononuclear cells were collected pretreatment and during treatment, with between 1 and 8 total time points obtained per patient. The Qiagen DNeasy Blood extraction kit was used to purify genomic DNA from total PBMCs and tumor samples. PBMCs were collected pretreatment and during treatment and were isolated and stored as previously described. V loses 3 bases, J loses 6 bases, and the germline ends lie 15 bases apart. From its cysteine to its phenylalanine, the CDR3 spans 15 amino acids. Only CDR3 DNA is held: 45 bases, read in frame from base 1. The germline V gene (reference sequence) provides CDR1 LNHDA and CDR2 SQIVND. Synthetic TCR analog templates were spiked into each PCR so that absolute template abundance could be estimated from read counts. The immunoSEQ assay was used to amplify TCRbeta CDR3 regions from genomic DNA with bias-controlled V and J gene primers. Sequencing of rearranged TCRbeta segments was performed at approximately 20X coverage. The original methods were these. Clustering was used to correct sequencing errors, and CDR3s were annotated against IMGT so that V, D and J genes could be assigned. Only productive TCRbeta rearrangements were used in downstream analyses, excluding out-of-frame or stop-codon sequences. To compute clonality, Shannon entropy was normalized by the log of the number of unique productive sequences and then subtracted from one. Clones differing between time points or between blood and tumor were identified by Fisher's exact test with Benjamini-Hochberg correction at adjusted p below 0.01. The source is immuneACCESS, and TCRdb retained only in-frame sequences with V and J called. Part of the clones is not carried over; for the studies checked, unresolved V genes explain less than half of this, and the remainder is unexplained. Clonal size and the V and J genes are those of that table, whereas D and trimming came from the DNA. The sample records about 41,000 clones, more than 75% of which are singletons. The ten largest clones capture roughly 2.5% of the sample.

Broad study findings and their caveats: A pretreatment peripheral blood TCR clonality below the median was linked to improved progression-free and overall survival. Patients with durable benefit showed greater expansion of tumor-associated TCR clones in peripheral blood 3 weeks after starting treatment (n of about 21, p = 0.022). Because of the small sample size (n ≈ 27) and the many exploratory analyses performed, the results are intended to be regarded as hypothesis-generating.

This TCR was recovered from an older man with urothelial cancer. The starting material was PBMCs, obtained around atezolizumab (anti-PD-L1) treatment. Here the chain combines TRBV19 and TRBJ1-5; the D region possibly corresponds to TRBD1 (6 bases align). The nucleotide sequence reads TGTGCCAGTAGTATCGATTCAGGGGTCGGTCAGCCCCAGCATTTT. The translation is CASSIDSGVGQPQHF. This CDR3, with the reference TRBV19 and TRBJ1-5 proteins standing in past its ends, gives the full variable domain DGGITQSPKYLFRKEGQNVTLSCEQNLNHDAMYWYRQDPGQGLRLIYYSQIVNDFQKGDIAEGYSVSREKKESFPLTVTSAQKNPTAFYLCASSIDSGVGQPQHFGDGTRLSIL.